These 8 T cell receptor beta chains originate from one sample sequenced in a study of cytomegalovirus exposure and HLA in healthy donors. A multiplex PCR was run with 60 Vbeta primers and 13 Jbeta primers. Profiled with immunoSEQ multiplex PCR; TCRdb holds only in-frame clones, not every one. The table has around 150,000 clones, 65% to 85% seen once; the top ten hold about 2.2%. Sequencing was performed on PBMCs. The receptors were gathered from a man between 45 and 60 years old in good health and CMV-seronegative.

The V gene is TRBV7-3, the J gene TRBJ2-5, with a weak D call TRBD1 (5 bases). The ends were cut back, 1 base at V and 0 bases at J, with 9 bases in the middle. CDR3 length: 15 amino acids. Germline loops: CDR1 SGHTA, CDR2 FQGTGA. The CDR3 spells CASSLMKGYQETQYF. DNA for the CDR3: TGTGCCAGCAGCTTAATGAAGGGGTACCAAGAGACCCAGTACTTC.

The chain links TRBV5-1 to TRBJ1-2; 8 bases align to TRBD1. CDR3 length equals 14 residues. Trimming removed 6 bases from V and 6 bases from J; junction bases left unmatched: 10. Germline CDR1 reads SGHRS; CDR2 reads YFSETQ. Here the CDR3 DNA reads TGCGCCAGCATGCTAGCTCCAGGGGGCCATGGCTACACCTTC. This sequence encodes CASMLAPGGHGYTF.

This clone has just a few counts. The chain combines TRBV19 with TRBJ2-3; 9 nucleotides line up with TRBD2. Trimming took 3 bases from V and 6 from J; bases not matched to a gene: 10. This CDR3 region has 16 residues. Germline CDR1 and CDR2: LNHDA and SQIVND (reference sequence). For the CDR3, the DNA is TGTGCCAGTAGTATTTTTGCGGGGGGGCTGGAGGATACGCAGTATTTT. The encoded protein is CASSIFAGGLEDTQYF.

This clone was recorded a few times. The chain links TRBV18 to TRBJ2-1; 12 nucleotides align to TRBD2. There are 16 residues in the CDR3. V shed 4 bases and J 9 bases; nucleotides not matched to a gene: 10. Per germline, CDR1 KGHSH and CDR2 LQKENI. CDR3 in amino acids: CASSLLSSGGAGEQFF. The CDR3 DNA is TGTGCCAGCTCACTCCTTTCTAGCGGGGGGGCCGGTGAGCAGTTCTTC. Full variable domain (remainder filled in from reference TRBV18 and TRBJ2-1): NAGVMQNPRHLVRRRGQEARLRCSPMKGHSHVYWYRQLPEEGLKFMVYLQKENIIDESGMPKERFSAEFPKEGPSILRIQQVVRGDSAAYFCASSLLSSGGAGEQFFGPGTRLTVL.

The chain recombines TRBV6-5 with TRBJ1-1, with TRBD1 identical over 10 bases. V lost 0 bases to trimming and J lost 8 bases; unmatched junction nucleotides: 6. The V gene's germline CDR1 is MNHEY and CDR2 SVGAGI. The CDR3 covers 15 residues. The CDR3 bases are TGTGCCAGCAGTTACTCGGGACAGGGGCCGCGGGAAGCTTTCTTT. It codes for CASSYSGQGPREAFF.

The chain employs TRBV5-6 and TRBJ2-1, with unresolved D. In germline, CDR1 is SGHDT, CDR2 YYEEEE. The CDR3 runs 17 residues. The V gene lost 0 bases and the J gene lost 3 bases, with 16 bases spanning the gap. CDR3 sequence: CASSLGHQASLYNEQFF. Written as DNA, the CDR3 is TGTGCCAGCAGCTTGGGACACCAAGCCTCCCTCTACAATGAGCAGTTCTTC.

This sequence joins TRBV30 and TRBJ2-2; 10 nucleotides line up with TRBD2. Germline loops: CDR1 GTSNPN, CDR2 SVGIG (reference sequence). CDR3 length equals 15 residues. Trimming took 2 bases from V and 2 from J; bases not matched to a gene: 2. The CDR3 protein is CAWSSGGANTGELFF. In DNA, the CDR3 is TGTGCCTGGAGTAGCGGGGGGGCCAACACCGGGGAGCTGTTTTTT.

The V gene is TRBV2, the J gene TRBJ2-3; 9 bases fit TRBD2. The CDR3 spans 14 residues. Germline loops: CDR1 SNHLY, CDR2 FYNNEI. Unmatched junction bases numbered 5, after V lost 6 bases and J lost 4 bases. The CDR3 sequence: CASRRGLAADTQYF. The CDR3 DNA is TGTGCCAGCAGGAGGGGACTAGCAGCAGATACGCAGTATTTT.